This T cell receptor (beta chain) was sequenced in a study of CD4+ T cells in melanoma. Study conclusions and caveats: Neoantigen-specific CD4+ T cells in melanoma reportedly had diverse differentiation states.

Details on this clone: What it recognizes is unknown.

This table comes from immunoSEQ multiplex PCR, and its TCRdb copy is limited to in-frame clones, with some not included. The table has around 18,000 clones, 83% seen once. The CDR3 is made up of 15 amino acids. The V end lost 1 base, the J end lost 0 bases, and 9 bases lay between the germline ends. Germline loops: CDR1 SGHAT, CDR2 FQNNGV. The sample consisted of cells from a culture (not recorded whether cultured in vitro). The chain is built from TRBV11-2 and TRBJ1-2; D is unresolved. The clonotype was recovered from a human donor with melanoma. The CDR3 DNA is TGTGCCAGCAGCTTAGGTGGGCGAGCTAACTATGGCTACACCTTC. It yields the protein CASSLGGRANYGYTF.